This is a list of T cell receptor beta chains from one sample in a study of blood T cell repertoires in COVID-19. Produced via immunoSEQ multiplex PCR; TCRdb's table is partial and in-frame only. The sample records 90,000 or so clones, around 88% being singletons. Sequencing was carried out using peripheral blood. These receptors all come from a man aged 55 to 69 with acute or convalescent COVID-19. The CDR3 runs from the conserved cysteine through the conserved F or W. The D gene is left open where the match is weak. Size is stated for part of the rows, as once, few or many counts, or as a class when the clone is expanded.

V gene: TRBV6-6
D gene: NA
J gene: TRBJ2-7
clone size: NA
CDR3 DNA: TGTGCCAGCAGAGACGGGACACTTGGGCGCCGGCAGTACTTC
CDR3 protein: CASRDGTLGRRQYF

V gene: TRBV6-6
D gene: TRBD1
J gene: TRBJ2-1
clone size: NA
CDR3 DNA: TGTGCCAGCAGTTACCCCTGGACAGGGAGAAATGAGCAGTTCTTC
CDR3 protein: CASSYPWTGRNEQFF

V gene: TRBV19
D gene: NA
J gene: TRBJ1-5
clone size: NA
CDR3 DNA: TGTGCCAGTAGGGCCAGGGGTGGCAATCAGCCCCAGCATTTT
CDR3 protein: CASRARGGNQPQHF

V gene: TRBV3-1/TRBV3-2
D gene: TRBD1
J gene: TRBJ1-1
clone size: NA
CDR3 DNA: TGTGCCAGCAGCCAAGGGGACAGGGAGGCTTTCTTT
CDR3 protein: CASSQGDREAFF

V gene: TRBV5-1
D gene: NA
J gene: TRBJ1-1
clone size: NA
CDR3 DNA: TGCGCCAGCAGCGACACAGTGAACACTGAAGCTTTCTTT
CDR3 protein: CASSDTVNTEAFF

V gene: TRBV5-1
D gene: TRBD2
J gene: TRBJ2-2
clone size: NA
CDR3 DNA: TGCGCCAGCAGCTTGCGAAGGGAGGGTACCGGGGAGCTGTTTTTT
CDR3 protein: CASSLRREGTGELFF

V gene: TRBV11-3
D gene: NA
J gene: TRBJ1-5
clone size: NA
CDR3 DNA: TGTGCCAGCAGCTCCCAGGGTCCCAGCAATCAGCCCCAGCATTTT
CDR3 protein: CASSSQGPSNQPQHF

V gene: TRBV7-2
D gene: TRBD1
J gene: TRBJ1-4
clone size: NA
CDR3 DNA: TGTGCCAGCAGCTTGGACAGGGGGCGGGAAAAACTGTTTTTT
CDR3 protein: CASSLDRGREKLFF

V gene: TRBV13
D gene: NA
J gene: TRBJ2-1
clone size: NA
CDR3 DNA: TGTGCCAGCAGCTCTCTAGCGTACGACAGCTATGAGCAGTTCTTC
CDR3 protein: CASSSLAYDSYEQFF

V gene: TRBV19
D gene: TRBD1
J gene: TRBJ1-1
clone size: few
CDR3 DNA: TGTGCCAGTAGCCCGACAGGGAGGAACACTGAAGCTTTCTTT
CDR3 protein: CASSPTGRNTEAFF

V gene: TRBV25-1
D gene: TRBD1
J gene: TRBJ1-3
clone size: NA
CDR3 DNA: TGTGCCAGCAGTGATGAACAGGGGGCATTCCCCTCTGGAAACACCATATATTTT
CDR3 protein: CASSDEQGAFPSGNTIYF

V gene: TRBV11-2
D gene: NA
J gene: TRBJ1-1
clone size: NA
CDR3 DNA: TGTGCCAGCAGCCCGACAGGCCGCAGTGAAGCTTTCTTT
CDR3 protein: CASSPTGRSEAFF

V gene: TRBV5-1
D gene: TRBD1
J gene: TRBJ1-1
clone size: NA
CDR3 DNA: TGCGCCAGCAGCTCACCGGGACAGGGTGTGAACACTGAAGCTTTCTTT
CDR3 protein: CASSSPGQGVNTEAFF

V gene: TRBV7-6
D gene: NA
J gene: TRBJ1-3
clone size: NA
CDR3 DNA: TGTGCCAGCAGCTTATCCAGGCCGGACTCTGGAAACACCATATATTTT
CDR3 protein: CASSLSRPDSGNTIYF

V gene: TRBV18
D gene: NA
J gene: TRBJ1-5
clone size: NA
CDR3 DNA: TGTGCCAGCTCACCAGACTATAGCAATCAGCCCCAGCATTTT
CDR3 protein: CASSPDYSNQPQHF

V gene: TRBV2
D gene: NA
J gene: TRBJ1-1
clone size: once
CDR3 DNA: TGTGCCAGCAGTGTCGCCACAGCAACTGAAGCTTTCTTT
CDR3 protein: CASSVATATEAFF

V gene: TRBV30
D gene: TRBD1
J gene: TRBJ1-1
clone size: NA
CDR3 DNA: TGTGCCTGGATCAGGGGGCTATGGGCTTTCTTT
CDR3 protein: CAWIRGLWAFF

V gene: TRBV20-1
D gene: NA
J gene: TRBJ2-7
clone size: NA
CDR3 DNA: TGCAGTGCTAGTCCGGGACTGCACTCCTACGAGCAGTACTTC
CDR3 protein: CSASPGLHSYEQYF

V gene: TRBV7-2
D gene: TRBD1
J gene: TRBJ2-5
clone size: NA
CDR3 DNA: TGTGCCAGCAGCCGGGACAGGGGAATCGAGACCCAGTACTTC
CDR3 protein: CASSRDRGIETQYF

V gene: TRBV19
D gene: NA
J gene: TRBJ2-2
clone size: once
CDR3 DNA: TGTGCCAGTAGACGGACTCTAAACACCGGGGAGCTGTTTTTT
CDR3 protein: CASRRTLNTGELFF

V gene: TRBV30
D gene: NA
J gene: TRBJ1-6
clone size: NA
CDR3 DNA: TGTGCCTGGAGTGAGTCGGGTTCTTTCTCACCCCTCCACTTT
CDR3 protein: CAWSESGSFSPLHF

V gene: TRBV5-1
D gene: TRBD1
J gene: TRBJ1-4
clone size: NA
CDR3 DNA: TGCGCCAGCAGCCGGACAGGCCCCCCGGAAAAACTGTTTTTT
CDR3 protein: CASSRTGPPEKLFF

V gene: TRBV13
D gene: NA
J gene: TRBJ2-2
clone size: few
CDR3 DNA: TGTGCCAGCAGCTCAGGACCGGGAAACACCGGGGAGCTGTTTTTT
CDR3 protein: CASSSGPGNTGELFF

V gene: TRBV5-4
D gene: NA
J gene: TRBJ1-1
clone size: once
CDR3 DNA: TGTGCCAGCAGCTTGGTAGGGGGTCGTACTGAAGCTTTCTTT
CDR3 protein: CASSLVGGRTEAFF

V gene: TRBV20-1
D gene: NA
J gene: TRBJ2-7
clone size: NA
CDR3 DNA: TGCAGTGCTAGTGGCGGGGGCCCCTACGAGCAGTACTTC
CDR3 protein: CSASGGGPYEQYF

V gene: TRBV14
D gene: NA
J gene: TRBJ2-6
clone size: few
CDR3 DNA: TGTGCCAGCAGCCGGCAGACGGTAGCCTCTGGGGCCAACGTCCTGACTTTC
CDR3 protein: CASSRQTVASGANVLTF

V gene: TRBV12-3/TRBV12-4
D gene: NA
J gene: TRBJ1-2
clone size: NA
CDR3 DNA: TGTGCCAGCAGTCTGGGGGGGAATGGCTACACCTTC
CDR3 protein: CASSLGGNGYTF

V gene: TRBV27
D gene: NA
J gene: TRBJ2-6
clone size: few
CDR3 DNA: TGTGCCAGCAGTTTAATGGGCGCGAAAGCTGGGGCCAACGTCCTGACTTTC
CDR3 protein: CASSLMGAKAGANVLTF

V gene: TRBV5-6
D gene: TRBD2
J gene: TRBJ2-7
clone size: NA
CDR3 DNA: TGTGCCAGCAGCTGGTTGGGAGGGTCGAACTACGAGCAGTACTTC
CDR3 protein: CASSWLGGSNYEQYF

V gene: TRBV5-1
D gene: NA
J gene: TRBJ1-1
clone size: NA
CDR3 DNA: TGCGCCAGCAGCCCGGGGACATCTCTATCCCCTGAAGCTTTCTTT
CDR3 protein: CASSPGTSLSPEAFF

V gene: TRBV14
D gene: NA
J gene: TRBJ2-7
clone size: few
CDR3 DNA: TGTGCCAGCAGCCAAAGAACGGTCTCCTACGAGCAGTACTTC
CDR3 protein: CASSQRTVSYEQYF

V gene: TRBV5-4
D gene: NA
J gene: TRBJ1-5
clone size: NA
CDR3 DNA: TGTGCCAGCAGCTCCGAGAAGGGGAAGCCCCAGCATTTT
CDR3 protein: CASSSEKGKPQHF

V gene: TRBV7-6
D gene: TRBD2
J gene: TRBJ2-2
clone size: NA
CDR3 DNA: TGTGCCAGCAGCTTAGTCCCTAGCGGGGGGGCGAACACCGGGGAGCTGTTTTTT
CDR3 protein: CASSLVPSGGANTGELFF

V gene: TRBV2
D gene: NA
J gene: TRBJ2-4
clone size: NA
CDR3 DNA: TGTGCCAGCAGTCCCCTTCCTGCTGTTGAGGCCAAAAACATTCAGTACTTC
CDR3 protein: CASSPLPAVEAKNIQYF

V gene: TRBV3-1/TRBV3-2
D gene: TRBD2
J gene: TRBJ2-3
clone size: NA
CDR3 DNA: TGTGCCAGCAGTCCTTGGACTAGCGGAGTTAGCACAGATACGCAGTATTTT
CDR3 protein: CASSPWTSGVSTDTQYF

V gene: TRBV19
D gene: TRBD1
J gene: TRBJ1-5
clone size: NA
CDR3 DNA: TGTGCCAGTAGTAGGGCAGGGGGCGCGGTAAGTCATCAGCCCCAGCATTTT
CDR3 protein: CASSRAGGAVSHQPQHF

V gene: TRBV6-5
D gene: TRBD1
J gene: TRBJ1-6
clone size: NA
CDR3 DNA: TGTGCCAGCAGTTCGACCGGGACAGGGGAATCACCCCTCCACTTT
CDR3 protein: CASSSTGTGESPLHF

V gene: TRBV19
D gene: TRBD2
J gene: TRBJ2-7
clone size: NA
CDR3 DNA: TGTGCCAGTAGTATAGGACTAGCGGTCACCTACGAGCAGTACTTC
CDR3 protein: CASSIGLAVTYEQYF

V gene: TRBV5-5
D gene: NA
J gene: TRBJ1-2
clone size: many
CDR3 DNA: TGTGCCAGCAGCTGGGACACCTATGGCTACACCTTC
CDR3 protein: CASSWDTYGYTF

V gene: TRBV11-2
D gene: TRBD2
J gene: TRBJ2-7
clone size: NA
CDR3 DNA: TGTGCCAGCAGCGACCGACTAGCGAGCTCCTACGAGCAGTACTTC
CDR3 protein: CASSDRLASSYEQYF

V gene: TRBV7-2
D gene: NA
J gene: TRBJ1-1
clone size: NA
CDR3 DNA: TGTGCCAGCAGCCCCCTACGAGACTTCACTGAAGCTTTCTTT
CDR3 protein: CASSPLRDFTEAFF